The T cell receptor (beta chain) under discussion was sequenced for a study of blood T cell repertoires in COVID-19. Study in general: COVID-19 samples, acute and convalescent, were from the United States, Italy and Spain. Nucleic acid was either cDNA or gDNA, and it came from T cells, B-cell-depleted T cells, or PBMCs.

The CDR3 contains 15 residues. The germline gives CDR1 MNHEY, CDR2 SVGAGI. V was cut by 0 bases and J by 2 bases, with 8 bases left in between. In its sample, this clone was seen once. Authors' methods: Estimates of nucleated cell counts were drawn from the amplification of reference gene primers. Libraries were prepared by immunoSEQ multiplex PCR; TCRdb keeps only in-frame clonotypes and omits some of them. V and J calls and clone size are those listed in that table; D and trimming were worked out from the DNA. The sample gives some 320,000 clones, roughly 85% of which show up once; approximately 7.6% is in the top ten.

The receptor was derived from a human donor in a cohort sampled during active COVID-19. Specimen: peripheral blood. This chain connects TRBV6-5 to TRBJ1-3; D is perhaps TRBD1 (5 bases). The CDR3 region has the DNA TGTGCCAGCAGTTACTCCATCAGGGCTGGAAACACCATATATTTT. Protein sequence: CASSYSIRAGNTIYF.